These 27 T cell receptor beta chains were all obtained from the same sample, sequenced in a study of control samples from healthy donors and cancer patients. Sequenced by immunoSEQ multiplex PCR; TCRdb stores in-frame clones only, minus some. Of under 110,000 clones listed, around 89% are singletons. Sequencing was carried out using blood. The origin of the receptors is a man aged 25-45 years in good health.

V gene TRBV5-4 combines with J gene TRBJ2-2; 8 bases line up with TRBD1. The trim removed 4 bases at V and 1 base at J, leaving 6 bases unmatched. The CDR3 totals 16 residues. Germline values: CDR1 SGHNT, CDR2 YYREEE (reference sequence). CDR3 sequence (DNA): TGTGCCAGCAGCATATTAGACAGGGGGAACACCGGGGAGCTGTTTTTT. As protein: CASSILDRGNTGELFF. Full variable domain (outside the CDR3, taken from reference TRBV5-4 and TRBJ2-2): ETGVTQSPTHLIKTRGQQVTLRCSSQSGHNTVSWYQQALGQGPQFIFQYYREEENGRGNFPPRFSGLQFPNYSSELNVNALELDDSALYLCASSILDRGNTGELFFGEGSRLTVL.

The chain employs TRBV28 and TRBJ1-6; no definite D call. There are 16 residues in the CDR3. Germline CDR1 MDHEN, CDR2 SYDVKM. V was cut by 5 bases and J by 9 bases, with 20 bases left in between. CDR3 sequence reads: CASSTVGSGAGSPLHF. CDR3 DNA sequence: TGTGCCAGCAGTACAGTCGGCTCAGGCGCTGGTTCACCCCTCCACTTT.

The chain links TRBV5-5 to TRBJ2-1; TRBD2 matches 11 bases. The germline V gene has CDR1 SGHKS and CDR2 YYEKEE (reference sequence). This CDR3 has 15 amino acids. The V and J ends lost 4 bases and 3 bases, in that order; junction bases with no gene match: 3. The CDR3 spells CASSAGTSGYNEQFF. The CDR3 DNA reads TGTGCCAGCAGCGCAGGGACTAGCGGCTACAATGAGCAGTTCTTC. Full variable domain (outside the CDR3, taken from reference TRBV5-5 and TRBJ2-1): DAGVTQSPTHLIKTRGQQVTLRCSPISGHKSVSWYQQVLGQGPQFIFQYYEKEERGRGNFPDRFSARQFPNYSSELNVNALLLGDSALYLCASSAGTSGYNEQFFGPGTRLTVL.

V usage is TRBV6-2 or TRBV6-3 and J usage is TRBJ1-5; the match to TRBD1 covers 10 bases. The V and J ends lost 5 bases and 7 bases, in that order; junction bases with no gene match: 8. The CDR3 runs to 15 residues. CDR1 is MNHEY, CDR2 SVGEGT, per germline. CDR3 in amino acids: CASSGWTGGRQPQHF. In DNA, the CDR3 is TGTGCCAGCAGTGGGTGGACAGGGGGTAGGCAGCCCCAGCATTTT.

The chain has TRBV7-9 and TRBJ2-3; 7 positions match TRBD2. This CDR3 contains 16 residues. The germline V gene encodes CDR1 SEHNR and CDR2 FQNEAQ (reference sequence). J was trimmed by 0 bases and V by 5 bases; bases with no gene match: 8. The CDR3 spells CASSIRGEGSTDTQYF. CDR3 in DNA: TGTGCCAGCAGCATCCGGGGGGAGGGGAGCACAGATACGCAGTATTTT.

This clone was counted once. The rearrangement joins TRBV9 to TRBJ1-3, with 7 nucleotides matching TRBD1. V gave up 6 bases and J gave up 5 bases; unmatched junction bases: 5. CDR3 length: 13 residues. Germline assignment: CDR1 SGDLS and CDR2 YYNGEE. CDR3 sequence: CASTRQGRNTIYF. The CDR3 DNA is TGTGCCAGCACCCGACAGGGACGAAACACCATATATTTT.

The rearrangement uses TRBV5-5 and TRBJ1-1, with TRBD1 matching over 8 bases. Germline loops: CDR1 SGHKS, CDR2 YYEKEE (reference sequence). This CDR3 has 19 amino acids. Unmatched junction bases numbered 21, after V lost 3 bases and J lost 5 bases. CDR3 amino acids: CASSYEAVAGGFAGTEAFF. The CDR3 nucleotides are TGTGCCAGCAGCTATGAAGCCGTGGCAGGGGGCTTTGCGGGAACTGAAGCTTTCTTT.

The genes are TRBV6-6 and TRBJ2-1; tentatively, D is TRBD1 or TRBD2 (5 bases each). This CDR3 has 12 amino acids. Germline V gene lookup returns CDR1 MNHNY and CDR2 SVGAGI (reference sequence). Trimming shortened V by 8 bases and J by 15 bases, and 20 bases separated the two germline ends. CDR3 nucleotide sequence: TGTGCCAGCTCCACTCATCGGGACCTTTGGTTCTTC. Its translation: CASSTHRDLWFF.

The chain has TRBV5-1 and TRBJ1-1; 7 bases map to TRBD1. This CDR3 region has 14 residues. CDR1 is SGHRS and CDR2 is YFSETQ in the germline V gene. V shed 5 bases, J shed 1 base, and the junction held 5 bases outside the gene matches. The CDR3 coding sequence is TGCGCCAGCAGGCACGGACAGGCGAACACTGAAGCTTTCTTT. Protein sequence: CASRHGQANTEAFF. Drawing the rest from reference TRBV5-1 and TRBJ1-1, the complete variable domain is KAGVTQTPRYLIKTRGQQVTLSCSPISGHRSVSWYQQTPGQGLQFLFEYFSETQRNKGNFPGRFSGRQFSNSRSEMNVSTLELGDSALYLCASRHGQANTEAFFGQGTRLTVV.

The chain carries TRBV2 and TRBJ1-6; TRBD1 might be the D (5 bases). Germline CDR1 SNHLY, CDR2 FYNNEI. The V end was cut by 6 bases, the J end by 6 bases, with 15 bases between. The length of the CDR3 is 15 residues. The CDR3 DNA is TGTGCCAGCAGGGCTGACAGAAATCTTAATTCACCCCTCCACTTT. Protein: CASRADRNLNSPLHF.

The chain combines TRBV5-1 with TRBJ2-3; D is ambiguous. Trimming cost V 4 bases and J 2 bases, with 14 bases left between them. CDR3 size: 15 residues. The germline V gene encodes CDR1 SGHRS and CDR2 YFSETQ. CDR3 amino acids: CASSRNDWSTDTQYF. For the CDR3, the DNA is TGCGCCAGCAGCCGCAACGATTGGTCCACAGATACGCAGTATTTT. Full variable domain (rest looked up from reference TRBV5-1 and TRBJ2-3): KAGVTQTPRYLIKTRGQQVTLSCSPISGHRSVSWYQQTPGQGLQFLFEYFSETQRNKGNFPGRFSGRQFSNSRSEMNVSTLELGDSALYLCASSRNDWSTDTQYFGPGTRLTVL.

The chain combines TRBV6-4 with TRBJ2-1, with TRBD1 matching 7 bases. The junction had 6 bases not matched to a gene; V was cut back by 5 bases and J by 2 bases. The length of the CDR3 is 15 residues. Germline V gene sequence: CDR1 MRHNA, CDR2 SNTAGT. Here the CDR3 reads CASSSGQEPYNEQFF. Here the CDR3 DNA reads TGTGCCAGCAGTTCAGGACAGGAGCCCTACAATGAGCAGTTCTTC.

V usage is TRBV24-1 and J usage is TRBJ1-5; maybe TRBD1 (5 bases). The ends were cut back, 3 bases at V and 7 bases at J, with 12 bases in the middle. Germline CDR1 reads KGHDR; CDR2 reads SFDVKD. The CDR3 runs to 14 residues. This CDR3 reads CATSDTGFEQPQHF. CDR3 DNA: TGTGCCACCAGTGATACAGGTTTTGAGCAGCCCCAGCATTTT.

The chain links TRBV28 to TRBJ2-7; 7 bases are a match to TRBD2. The ends lost 3 bases at V and 2 bases at J; junction bases unmatched: 1. This CDR3 is built from 13 residues. CDR1 is MDHEN and CDR2 is SYDVKM in the germline V gene. CDR3 in amino acids: CASSFGRAYEQYF. DNA of the CDR3: TGTGCCAGCAGTTTTGGGAGGGCCTACGAGCAGTACTTC.

The chain recombines TRBV7-9 with TRBJ1-1; no definite D call. This CDR3 spans 16 amino acids. Trimming shortened V by 6 bases and J by 2 bases, and 19 bases separated the two germline ends. Looked up from germline, CDR1 is SEHNR and CDR2 is FQNEAQ (reference sequence). The CDR3 region has the DNA TGTGCCAGCAGAGGCCACTACAGAACCATCAACACTGAAGCTTTCTTT. Encoded protein: CASRGHYRTINTEAFF.

The rearrangement joins TRBV6-5 to TRBJ2-1; 11 positions agree with TRBD2. The CDR3 totals 15 residues. V trimming: 5 bases; J trimming: 8 bases; junction bases outside the gene matches: 8. Germline V lookup: CDR1 MNHEY, CDR2 SVGAGI. CDR3 protein: CASSLSGRAGDEQFF. CDR3 nucleotide sequence: TGTGCCAGCAGTCTTAGCGGGAGGGCCGGCGATGAGCAGTTCTTC.

This clone came up many times. This chain uses TRBV6-5 with TRBJ1-6, with D perhaps TRBD1 (6 bases). CDR3 size: 14 residues. Germline CDR1 reads MNHEY; CDR2 reads SVGAGI. Deletions cut 0 bases from V and 6 bases from J, with 6 bases between. CDR3 amino acids: CASSYSRGNSPLHF. The CDR3 DNA sequence: TGTGCCAGCAGTTACTCCAGGGGTAATTCACCCCTCCACTTT.

The genes are TRBV6-1 and TRBJ2-1; 9 bases align to TRBD2. The ends lost 3 bases at V and 8 bases at J; junction bases unmatched: 14. The CDR3 length is 17 residues. Germline CDR1 reads MNHNS; CDR2 reads SASEGT. Written as DNA, the CDR3 is TGTGCCAGCAGTGAGGTTTGGACGGGCGGGGGGGCCTATGAGCAGTTCTTC. Its translation: CASSEVWTGGGAYEQFF.

V gene TRBV2 combines with J gene TRBJ1-6; 7 bases align to TRBD1. V lost 8 bases to trimming and J lost 10 bases; unmatched junction nucleotides: 5. The CDR3 is 12 residues long. Germline V gene lookup returns CDR1 SNHLY and CDR2 FYNNEI. CDR3 DNA sequence: TGTGCCAGCCATAACAGGGGATCACCCCTCCACTTT. This encodes CASHNRGSPLHF. Based on the CDR3 plus reference TRBV2 and TRBJ1-6, the full variable domain is EPEVTQTPSHQVTQMGQEVILRCVPISNHLYFYWYRQILGQKVEFLVSFYNNEISEKSEIFDDQFSVERPDGSNFTLKIRSTKLEDSAMYFCASHNRGSPLHFGNGTRLTVT.

The chain recombines TRBV11-2 with TRBJ2-5; either TRBD1 or TRBD2 may supply D (6 bases each). V lost 2 bases to trimming and J lost 2 bases, with 9 bases between them. The CDR3 covers 14 residues. Germline values: CDR1 SGHAT, CDR2 FQNNGV. CDR3 bases: TGTGCCAGCAGCTTAACAGGGAGGCAAGAGACCCAGTACTTC. This gives the protein CASSLTGRQETQYF.

The CDR3 protein is CASSAPWRQYTDTQYF. In nucleotides, the CDR3 is TGTGCCAGCAGCGCGCCTTGGCGCCAGTACACAGATACGCAGTATTTT. This rearrangement joins TRBV7-6 to TRBJ2-3; no reliable D call. Germline CDR1 reads SGHVS; CDR2 reads FNYEAQ. The CDR3 sequence is 16 residues long. V lost 5 bases and J 2 bases, leaving 17 bases between the germline ends.

This rearrangement joins TRBV9 to TRBJ2-1; no reliable D call. This CDR3 has 16 amino acids. Trimming took 4 bases from V and 0 from J, leaving 14 bases between them. Germline assignment: CDR1 SGDLS and CDR2 YYNGEE. CDR3 loop: CASSPPTPSSYNEQFF. The DNA of the CDR3 is TGTGCCAGCAGCCCTCCGACTCCCAGCTCCTACAATGAGCAGTTCTTC.

There are a few counts of this clone. The chain uses TRBV5-4 and TRBJ1-3, with D maybe TRBD1 (6 bases). Per germline, CDR1 SGHNT and CDR2 YYREEE (reference sequence). Trimming cost V 1 base and J 4 bases, with 9 bases left between them. CDR3 size: 14 residues. CDR3 nucleotides: TGTGCCAGCAGCTTGTCAGGGGTGGGAAACACCATATATTTT. The encoded protein is CASSLSGVGNTIYF.

Only one count was recorded for this clone. The V call is TRBV19, the J call TRBJ2-5; 9 bases match TRBD2. There are 14 residues in the CDR3. V shed 6 bases, J shed 13 bases, and the junction held 15 bases outside the gene matches. In germline, CDR1 is LNHDA, CDR2 SQIVND (reference sequence). The CDR3 loop is CASSHGHSGGTTYF. The DNA of the CDR3 is TGTGCCAGTAGCCACGGCCATAGCGGGGGTACAACGTACTTC.

V gene TRBV4-2 combines with J gene TRBJ1-2; TRBD1 is a possible D gene (5 bases). Looked up from germline, CDR1 is LGHNA and CDR2 is YNFKEQ. CDR3 length: 18 residues. The germline V and J ends were trimmed by 0 bases and 3 bases, with 20 bases remaining between them. The CDR3 here is CASSQDLVGGSTDYGYTF. The CDR3 DNA follows: TGTGCCAGCAGCCAAGATCTGGTCGGGGGGTCGACGGACTATGGCTACACCTTC.

J is TRBJ1-2 and V is TRBV21-1; the table's D call TRBD1 went unverified against the DNA. TRBV21-1 is an annotated pseudogene. CDR3 length equals 17 residues. The CDR3 is CASSFRQGIFFTYGYTF. The CDR3 DNA follows: TGTGCCAGCAGCTTCCGACAGGGAATTTTTTTTACGTATGGCTACACCTTC.

This chain links TRBV5-5 with TRBJ1-1, with D perhaps matching TRBD1 (6 bases). Germline CDR1 SGHKS, CDR2 YYEKEE (reference sequence). CDR3 length equals 15 residues. Trimming removed 1 base at V and 0 bases at J, with 10 bases between. CDR3 loop: CASSLFRGLNTEAFF. The CDR3 region has the DNA TGTGCCAGCAGCTTGTTCAGGGGCTTGAACACTGAAGCTTTCTTT.